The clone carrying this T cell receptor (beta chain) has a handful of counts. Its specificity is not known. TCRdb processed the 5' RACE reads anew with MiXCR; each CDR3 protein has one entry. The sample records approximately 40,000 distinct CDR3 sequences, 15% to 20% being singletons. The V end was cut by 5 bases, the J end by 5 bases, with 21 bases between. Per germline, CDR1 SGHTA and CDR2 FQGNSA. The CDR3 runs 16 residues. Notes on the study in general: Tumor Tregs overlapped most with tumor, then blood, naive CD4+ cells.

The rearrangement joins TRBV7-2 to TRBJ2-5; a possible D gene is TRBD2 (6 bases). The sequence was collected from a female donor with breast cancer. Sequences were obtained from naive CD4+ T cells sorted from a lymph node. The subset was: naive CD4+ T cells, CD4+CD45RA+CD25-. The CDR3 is CASSPRSGRRGETQYF. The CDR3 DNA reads TGTGCCAGCAGCCCGCGGAGCGGGCGTCGGGGGGAGACCCAGTACTTC.